A selection of T cell receptor beta chains follows, all from one sample in a study of shared clonotypes between healthy human individuals. Clones were read by immunoSEQ multiplex PCR, and TCRdb kept only the in-frame ones, dropping some. The profile shows about 1 million clones, about 77% of them singletons. Material: memory CD4+ T cells sorted from blood. These receptors all stem from a young man in good health. The conserved cysteine and the conserved F or W are not part of the CDR3 here. Clone size appears in some rows only: once, few, many, or a class for an expanded clone.

clone size	V gene	CDR3 protein
.	TRBV10-3	AISGLGTSYEQY
.	TRBV10-3	AISESHPANVLT
.	TRBV5-6	ASSRDRDPTGELF
.	TRBV2	ASSESGASTGELF
.	TRBV5-1	ASSFTAYEQY
.	TRBV14	ASSQSGGRNTQY
.	TRBV9	ASSGDREYGYT
.	TRBV5-1	ASSQTGTGFYEQY
.	TRBV5-1	ASSSTANTGELF
.	TRBV28	ASSLSLQGARGEQY
.	TRBV25-1	ASSAQTSGRASYEQF
.	TRBV15	ATSRGWDRGYQETQY
.	TRBV7-9	ASSLDGTNQPQH
.	TRBV5-5	ASSFSWTPDTQY
.	TRBV5-8	ASSLLYGPNEQF
once	TRBV29-1	SVEALKTQY
.	TRBV28	ASTLAPGRGRNTIY
.	TRBV5-1	ASSWGSRGVADTQY
.	TRBV5-4	ASSRGQGIPMNTEAF
.	TRBV5-1	ASSVTGTGESKGDTQY
.	TRBV11-2	ASSPQGAGNTIY
.	TRBV10-2	ASSEGQGATYGYT
.	TRBV19	ASRRESGGELF
few	TRBV5-8	ASSLAGAQETQY
.	TRBV4-3	ASSQDIGTVDFTDTQY
.	TRBV14	ASSIGGVSNQPQH
once	TRBV6-6	ASSYPTGGLPSEQY
many	TRBV4-1	ASSQGPWETQY
.	TRBV2	ASSEDRGRPKLF
.	TRBV4-1	ASSQGSGSSYNEQF
few	TRBV2	ASSEYETEPYNEQF
few	TRBV9	ASSPRSGSLNYEQY
.	TRBV11-3	ASSSSWANTEAF
.	TRBV25-1	ASSEPTSGSTDTQY
once	TRBV5-1	ASSQSNSGSEGGSREAF
.	TRBV30	ACPEEGPLGETQY
.	TRBV4-2	ASSRERAAVQETQY
.	TRBV30	AWTRSGGGAYEQY
.	TRBV18	ASSPSTGNYGYT
.	TRBV11-2	ASRLDPGGTEAF
.	TRBV5-6	ASSSEPAIAKNIQY
.	TRBV5-1	ASSSPGVETQY
.	TRBV7-7	ASSPLSSGEEQY
few	TRBV2	ASSEAGEQY